The rows below give T cell receptor beta chains drawn from one sample of a study of T cells in Graves' hyperthyroidism and ophthalmopathy. TCRdb re-derived calls from the multiplex PCR reads in MiXCR, one entry per CDR3 protein. The sample lists roughly 420,000 distinct CDR3 sequences, around 16% occurring once. The specimen was blood. The source is a woman under 30 with Graves' hyperthyroidism. Both conserved end residues are part of each CDR3.

TRBJ2-3 | TRBV3-1 | CASAARGDGTDTQYF
TRBJ1-2 | TRBV3-1 | CASSQEGNGYTF
TRBJ1-2 | TRBV28 | CASREVGGYGYTF
TRBJ2-2 | TRBV27 | CASRKRTGAANTGELFF
TRBJ2-6 | TRBV28 | CASRQLGASGANVLTF
TRBJ1-2 | TRBV19 | CASKESPLANYGYTF
TRBJ2-1 | TRBV28 | CASSEQGPYNEQFF
TRBJ1-1 | TRBV7-3 | CASSLSGQENTEAFF
TRBJ2-3 | TRBV6-2/TRBV6-3 | CASSYLSGSPGTDTQYF
TRBJ2-7 | TRBV28 | CASLEREPHEQYF
TRBJ2-3 | TRBV11-3 | CASSAGHSTDTQYF
TRBJ1-5 | TRBV6-1 | CASSNRVFQPQHF